The 23 T cell receptor beta chains given below trace back to one sample, sequenced in a study of blood T cell repertoires in COVID-19. The protocol was immunoSEQ multiplex PCR, while the TCRdb copy is restricted to in-frame clones and leaves out a portion. The sample yields about 24,000 clones, about 88% seen once. What was sequenced was peripheral blood. The receptors were sampled from a man between 65 and 80 years old with COVID-19, enrolled during active disease.

This clone showed up just once. V gene TRBV5-1 combines with J gene TRBJ2-7; D may be TRBD2 (6 bases). V lost 2 bases, J lost 3 bases, and 15 bases lay in between. This CDR3 comprises 15 residues. Germline lookup yields CDR1 SGHRS and CDR2 YFSETQ. The CDR3 loop is CASSLRAGGFYEQYF. The CDR3 DNA reads as TGCGCCAGCAGCTTAAGGGCAGGAGGGTTCTACGAGCAGTACTTC.

This chain connects TRBV5-4 to TRBJ1-1; no clear D gene. This CDR3 region has 12 residues. V was pared by 3 bases and J by 3 bases, with 6 bases between. Germline CDR1 and CDR2: SGHNT and YYREEE (reference sequence). This CDR3 is CASSSQDTEAFF. CDR3 bases: TGTGCCAGCAGCTCCCAGGACACTGAAGCTTTCTTT. Together with reference TRBV5-4 and TRBJ1-1, the CDR3 gives the full variable domain: ETGVTQSPTHLIKTRGQQVTLRCSSQSGHNTVSWYQQALGQGPQFIFQYYREEENGRGNFPPRFSGLQFPNYSSELNVNALELDDSALYLCASSSQDTEAFFGQGTRLTVV.

The chain recombines TRBV11-2 with TRBJ1-6, with 7 nucleotides matching TRBD1. CDR1 SGHAT and CDR2 FQNNGV come from the germline V gene. Trimming removed 5 bases from V and 10 bases from J; junction bases left unmatched: 8. The CDR3 extends over 14 amino acids. This CDR3 is CASSVTGIGSPLHF. The CDR3 DNA is TGTGCCAGCAGCGTGACAGGGATAGGCTCACCCCTCCACTTT.

The chain carries TRBV15 and TRBJ2-1; 7 bases are shared with TRBD1. V lost 2 bases and J lost 9; bases outside the gene matches: 10. This CDR3 spans 15 amino acids. Germline loops: CDR1 LNHNV, CDR2 YYDKDF (reference sequence). The CDR3 loop reads CATSRRGPLGSEQFF. Written as DNA, the CDR3 is TGTGCCACCAGCAGAAGGGGGCCGTTAGGTAGTGAGCAGTTCTTC.

This chain uses TRBV18 with TRBJ2-1, with 10 bases matching TRBD2. The CDR3 is 16 residues long. Germline V gene sequence: CDR1 KGHSH, CDR2 LQKENI. V shed 1 base, J shed 5 bases, and the junction held 5 bases outside the gene matches. This CDR3 reads CASSPRASGGNNEQFF. The CDR3 DNA follows: TGTGCCAGCTCACCACGGGCTAGCGGGGGAAACAATGAGCAGTTCTTC. The full variable domain, in which reference TRBV18 and TRBJ2-1 provide the parts outside the CDR3, is NAGVMQNPRHLVRRRGQEARLRCSPMKGHSHVYWYRQLPEEGLKFMVYLQKENIIDESGMPKERFSAEFPKEGPSILRIQQVVRGDSAAYFCASSPRASGGNNEQFFGPGTRLTVL.

V usage is TRBV27 and J usage is TRBJ1-1; the D gene is possibly TRBD1 (6 bases). Germline V CDR1 and CDR2: MNHEY, SMNVEV (reference sequence). Deletions cut 4 bases from V and 1 base from J, with 16 bases between. The CDR3 loop spans 16 amino acids. The DNA for the CDR3 is TGTGCCAGCAGTTCGACTTGGGACATGACGAACACTGAAGCTTTCTTT. Its protein product is CASSSTWDMTNTEAFF.

V usage is TRBV24-1 and J usage is TRBJ2-2, with 12 bases fitting TRBD1. The trim removed 9 bases at V and 4 bases at J, leaving 8 bases unmatched. The CDR3 consists of 16 residues. The germline CDR1 and CDR2 sequences are KGHDR and SFDVKD. This CDR3 is CATGGTGGVGTGELFF. The CDR3, as DNA: TGTGCCACCGGGGGGACAGGGGGCGTGGGCACCGGGGAGCTGTTTTTT.

This clone showed up just once. The chain links TRBV4-2 to TRBJ2-1; TRBD2 aligns across 11 bases. J gave up 9 bases and V 2 bases, and 12 bases lay outside the gene matches. Germline assignment: CDR1 LGHNA and CDR2 YNFKEQ. The CDR3 loop spans 17 amino acids. CDR3 DNA: TGTGCCAGCAGCCAAAGACTACTAGCGGGAGAAAGAGTTGAGCAGTTCTTC. Protein sequence: CASSQRLLAGERVEQFF.

V usage is TRBV2 and J usage is TRBJ1-6; the D gene is possibly TRBD1 (5 bases). Trimming left V 4 bases short and J 6 bases short, with 7 bases between. The length of the CDR3 is 13 residues. Germline CDR1 reads SNHLY; CDR2 reads FYNNEI. CDR3 protein: CASSATVNSPLHF. As DNA, the CDR3 is TGTGCCAGCAGTGCGACAGTTAATTCACCCCTCCACTTT.

J is TRBJ1-1 and V is TRBV4-1; D not certain. CDR1 and CDR2 from the germline V gene are MGHRA and YSYEKL. V was clipped by 8 bases and J by 2 bases, with 9 bases between them. The CDR3 consists of 12 residues. CDR3 bases: TGCGCCAGCCAGAGGGAAAACACTGAAGCTTTCTTT. Protein: CASQRENTEAFF.

This rearrangement joins TRBV16 to TRBJ2-1; perhaps TRBD2 as D (6 bases). V lost 3 bases and J 7 bases, leaving 13 bases between the germline ends. Germline assignment: CDR1 KGHSY and CDR2 FQNENV. The CDR3 contains 14 residues. CDR3 in DNA: TGTGCCAGCAGCCAGGGGGAGGCCCGGAATGAGCAGTTCTTC. Translation gives CASSQGEARNEQFF.

This chain uses TRBV11-3 with TRBJ2-2, with 9 bases aligning to TRBD2. The CDR3 runs 15 residues. Unmatched junction bases numbered 4, after V lost 3 bases and J lost 5 bases. Germline CDR1 reads SGHNT; CDR2 reads YENEEA. The CDR3 nucleotides read TGTGCCAGCAGCTTCCTAGCGGGAACTACCGGGGAGCTGTTTTTT. This gives the protein CASSFLAGTTGELFF.

Sample share makes this clone medium-sized. The genes are TRBV5-4 and TRBJ1-6; perhaps TRBD1 as D (6 bases). From germline, CDR1 is SGHNT and CDR2 YYREEE (reference sequence). The CDR3 runs 14 residues. V lost 4 bases, J lost 4 bases, and 9 bases lay in between. The CDR3 sequence is CASSGDMYNSPLHF. Here the CDR3 DNA reads TGTGCCAGCAGCGGGGACATGTATAATTCACCCCTCCACTTT.

The table lists this clone with a few counts. The rearrangement uses TRBV5-1 and TRBJ2-7; D unclear. Trimming removed 4 bases from V and 0 bases from J, with 11 bases in between. This CDR3 is built from 14 residues. The germline V gene encodes CDR1 SGHRS and CDR2 YFSETQ. The CDR3 bases are TGCGCCAGCAGCCCCGGTTGGGCCTCCTACGAGCAGTACTTC. It yields the protein CASSPGWASYEQYF.

The rearrangement joins TRBV19 to TRBJ1-2, with 9 bases aligning to TRBD1. There are 15 residues in the CDR3. CDR1 and CDR2 from the germline V gene are LNHDA and SQIVND (reference sequence). V shed 6 bases and J 2 bases; nucleotides not matched to a gene: 7. The CDR3 region is CASSSWDRANYGYTF. The CDR3 DNA is TGTGCCAGTAGCTCTTGGGACAGGGCAAACTATGGCTACACCTTC.

The rearrangement joins TRBV29-1 to TRBJ2-7; D gene unclear. This CDR3 comprises 12 residues. V was pared by 1 base and J by 7 bases, with 11 bases between. Germline CDR1 is SQVTM and CDR2 is ANQGSEA. CDR3 nucleotide sequence: TGCAGCGTTGAAGGTGGAGACGGGGAGCAGTACTTC. This translates into CSVEGGDGEQYF.

This clone was counted a single time. The rearrangement uses TRBV4-1 and TRBJ1-6; D possibly corresponds to TRBD1 (6 bases). The CDR3 contains 16 residues. Trimming stripped 5 bases from V and 9 bases from J, with 20 bases between. Looked up from germline, CDR1 is MGHRA and CDR2 is YSYEKL. The CDR3 sequence is CASSERQVAGISPLHF. The CDR3 DNA follows: TGCGCCAGCAGCGAAAGACAGGTGGCGGGTATTTCACCCCTCCACTTT.

V and J are TRBV9 and TRBJ2-5; 7 bases line up with TRBD1. The V gene's germline CDR1 is SGDLS and CDR2 YYNGEE. CDR3 size: 14 residues. V trimming: 2 bases; J trimming: 5 bases; junction bases outside the gene matches: 6. The CDR3 DNA reads as TGTGCCAGCAGCGTCCAGACAGGGTCGGAGACCCAGTACTTC. Translating it yields CASSVQTGSETQYF.

The genes are TRBV27 and TRBJ2-7; 8 nucleotides line up with TRBD2. Germline V gene lookup returns CDR1 MNHEY and CDR2 SMNVEV (reference sequence). Trimming at V came to 8 bases and at J to 5 bases, leaving 14 bases not matched to a gene. CDR3 length: 15 amino acids. CDR3 residues: CASCESPGLVHEQYF. The CDR3 DNA is TGTGCCAGCTGCGAATCTCCGGGACTAGTCCACGAGCAGTACTTC.

This clone was observed a single time. The chain uses TRBV27 and TRBJ1-4; D uncertain. The V and J ends lost 5 bases and 5 bases respectively, with 12 bases between them. The CDR3 extends over 14 amino acids. The germline V gene has CDR1 MNHEY and CDR2 SMNVEV (reference sequence). The CDR3 nucleotides are TGTGCCAGCAGTCGGGAGTCTCCAAATGAAAAACTGTTTTTT. Translation: CASSRESPNEKLFF.

V usage is TRBV6-6 and J usage is TRBJ2-2, with TRBD1 as a possible D gene (6 bases). Trimming removed 2 bases from V and 5 bases from J, with 12 bases in between. Germline values: CDR1 MNHNY, CDR2 SVGAGI (reference sequence). The CDR3 contains 15 residues. DNA of the CDR3: TGTGCCAGCAGTTACGGGACATGGGGTACCGGGGAGCTGTTTTTT. It specifies CASSYGTWGTGELFF.

The chain links TRBV30 to TRBJ1-6; TRBD1 aligns across 8 bases. J gave up 5 bases and V 6 bases, and 3 bases lay outside the gene matches. The CDR3 totals 13 residues. Per the germline V gene, CDR1 is GTSNPN and CDR2 is SVGIG (reference sequence). CDR3 loop: CACTGGDNSPLHF. In DNA, the CDR3 is TGTGCCTGTACAGGGGGTGATAATTCACCCCTCCACTTT. The whole variable domain, remainder taken from reference TRBV30 and TRBJ1-6, is SQTIHQWPATLVQPVGSPLSLECTVEGTSNPNLYWYRQAAGRGLQLLFYSVGIGQISSEVPQNLSASRPQDRQFILSSKKLLLSDSGFYLCACTGGDNSPLHFGNGTRLTVT.

The V call is TRBV7-2, the J call TRBJ1-3; no definite D call. This CDR3 has 15 residues. Germline values: CDR1 SGHTA, CDR2 FQGNSA. V was shortened by 1 base and J by 0 bases, with 7 bases between the two germline ends. The CDR3 loop is CASSLGSSSGNTIYF. CDR3 coding DNA: TGTGCCAGCAGCTTAGGTAGTAGCTCTGGAAACACCATATATTTT.